The 14 T cell receptor beta chains in this list originate from one sample, sequenced in a study of blood T cell repertoires in COVID-19. Some clones are missing from TCRdb's copy, which holds only in-frame ones; the method was immunoSEQ multiplex PCR. This sample has some 100,000 clones, with approximately 86% found just once. What was sequenced was PBMCs or T cells enriched from blood (not recorded which). Receptor source: a woman in her forties or fifties who had recovered from COVID-19.

The CDR3 DNA reads as TGTGCCAGCAGTTCCCCCGGGACAGGGGCGCGAGGCTACACCTTC. This codes for CASSSPGTGARGYTF. This chain joins TRBV2 and TRBJ1-2; 10 bases align to TRBD1. The CDR3 has 15 residues. The J segment lost 8 bases and the V segment lost 5 bases, leaving 11 bases of the junction unmatched. CDR1 is SNHLY and CDR2 is FYNNEI in the germline V gene.

V and J are TRBV6-5 and TRBJ2-1; TRBD1 agrees at 8 bases. The J segment lost 11 bases and the V segment lost 2 bases, leaving 5 bases of the junction unmatched. The CDR3 has 13 residues. CDR1 and CDR2 (germline): MNHEY, SVGAGI. The DNA of the CDR3 is TGTGCCAGCAGTTACACGGACAGGGATAAGCAGTTCTTC. This encodes CASSYTDRDKQFF.

The J gene is TRBJ2-1, the V gene TRBV30, with D perhaps TRBD2 (6 bases). With 8 bases removed from V and 9 bases from J, the gap between germline ends came to 11 bases. CDR1 GTSNPN and CDR2 SVGIG come from the germline V gene (reference sequence). This CDR3 is 10 amino acids long. The CDR3 protein is CAKREAEQFF. The CDR3 DNA is TGTGCCAAGAGGGAGGCTGAGCAGTTCTTC.

This CDR3 is CASGNPPGAFF. CDR3 bases: TGTGCCAGTGGTAATCCTCCGGGAGCTTTCTTT. The chain is built from TRBV19 and TRBJ1-1; no clear D. Per the germline V gene, CDR1 is LNHDA and CDR2 is SQIVND (reference sequence). CDR3 length: 11 residues. Trimming pared 8 bases from V and 10 bases from J, leaving 14 bases between.

V usage is TRBV28 and J usage is TRBJ2-4, with D tentatively TRBD2 (6 bases). Trimming left V 3 bases short and J 5 bases short, with 20 bases between. This CDR3 comprises 17 residues. The germline V gene encodes CDR1 MDHEN and CDR2 SYDVKM. CDR3 sequence reads: CASSFGSVAAPENIQYF. Here the CDR3 DNA reads TGTGCCAGCAGTTTCGGCTCTGTAGCGGCCCCAGAAAACATTCAGTACTTC.

The chain has TRBV28 and TRBJ1-5; possible D gene TRBD1, 6 bases. The V and J ends lost 4 bases and 3 bases respectively, with 16 bases between them. CDR1 is MDHEN, CDR2 SYDVKM, per germline. The CDR3 runs to 16 residues. The CDR3 DNA is TGTGCCAGCAGTTCTTTACAGGGACGGTTCAATCAGCCCCAGCATTTT. Encoded protein: CASSSLQGRFNQPQHF.

The chain combines TRBV28 with TRBJ1-5, with unresolved D. The CDR3 is 16 residues long. V lost 1 base, J lost 0 bases, and 10 bases lay in between. The germline CDR1 and CDR2 sequences are MDHEN and SYDVKM. The CDR3 region is CASSLSGPYSNQPQHF. In DNA form, the CDR3 reads TGTGCCAGCAGTTTATCAGGTCCCTATAGCAATCAGCCCCAGCATTTT.

The rearrangement joins TRBV6-2 or TRBV6-3 to TRBJ2-7; 8 bases line up with TRBD2. CDR1 is MNHEY, CDR2 SVGEGT, per germline. The CDR3 length is 17 residues. V lost 2 bases and J lost 1; bases outside the gene matches: 10. CDR3 bases: TGTGCCAGCAGTTACAGCCTGCGCCTAGCGGGTTCCTACGAGCAGTACTTC. Protein sequence: CASSYSLRLAGSYEQYF.

The genes are TRBV11-2 and TRBJ2-3; D is unclear. V was shortened by 3 bases and J by 2 bases, with 3 bases between the two germline ends. Germline V gene data show CDR1 as SGHAT and CDR2 as FQNNGV. CDR3 size: 12 residues. The CDR3 here is CASSFNTDTQYF. CDR3 DNA: TGTGCCAGCAGCTTCAACACAGATACGCAGTATTTT.

The gene calls are TRBV28 and TRBJ1-2; D may be TRBD1 (6 bases). The germline CDR1 and CDR2 sequences are MDHEN and SYDVKM. V shed 2 bases and J shed 2 bases, with 9 bases lying between them. The CDR3 contains 14 residues. The CDR3 sequence: CASSLGQRNYGYTF. DNA for the CDR3: TGTGCCAGCAGTTTAGGACAGAGGAACTATGGCTACACCTTC.

This chain links TRBV3-1 (or the pseudogene TRBV3-2) with TRBJ2-1; 8 bases fit TRBD2. V lost 3 bases to trimming and J lost 3 bases; unmatched junction nucleotides: 4. There are 15 residues in the CDR3. Germline V lookup: CDR1 LGHDT, CDR2 YNNKEL (reference sequence). The CDR3 region is CASSHRGTSYNEQFF. The CDR3 DNA reads as TGTGCCAGCAGCCATAGGGGGACTAGCTACAATGAGCAGTTCTTC.

The rearrangement uses TRBV4-2 and TRBJ2-3, with TRBD2 matching 9 bases. V lost 0 bases, J lost 3 bases, and 4 bases stayed unmatched. This CDR3 is 16 amino acids long. Looked up from germline, CDR1 is LGHNA and CDR2 is YNFKEQ. The CDR3 DNA sequence: TGTGCCAGCAGCCAAGACTTTAGCGGGGGAACAGATACGCAGTATTTT. It yields the protein CASSQDFSGGTDTQYF.

This clone is a singleton in its sample. V and J are TRBV19 and TRBJ1-4; D unresolved. The CDR3 contains 13 residues. The V end lost 7 bases, the J end lost 8 bases, and 14 bases lay between the germline ends. The V gene's germline CDR1 is LNHDA and CDR2 SQIVND (reference sequence). The chain's CDR3 is CASNRRPGEKLFF. In DNA, the CDR3 is TGTGCCAGTAATAGGCGGCCCGGAGAAAAACTGTTTTTT. The complete variable domain, with remaining parts taken from reference TRBV19 and TRBJ1-4, reads DGGITQSPKYLFRKEGQNVTLSCEQNLNHDAMYWYRQDPGQGLRLIYYSQIVNDFQKGDIAEGYSVSREKKESFPLTVTSAQKNPTAFYLCASNRRPGEKLFFGSGTQLSVL.

The chain couples TRBV6-5 to TRBJ1-2, with D maybe TRBD1 (6 bases). Germline V lookup: CDR1 MNHEY, CDR2 SVGAGI. V gave up 6 bases and J gave up 2 bases, with 10 bases separating them. CDR3 length: 13 amino acids. For the CDR3, the DNA is TGTGCCAGCAGCCTCAGGGGAAACTATGGCTACACCTTC. This codes for CASSLRGNYGYTF.